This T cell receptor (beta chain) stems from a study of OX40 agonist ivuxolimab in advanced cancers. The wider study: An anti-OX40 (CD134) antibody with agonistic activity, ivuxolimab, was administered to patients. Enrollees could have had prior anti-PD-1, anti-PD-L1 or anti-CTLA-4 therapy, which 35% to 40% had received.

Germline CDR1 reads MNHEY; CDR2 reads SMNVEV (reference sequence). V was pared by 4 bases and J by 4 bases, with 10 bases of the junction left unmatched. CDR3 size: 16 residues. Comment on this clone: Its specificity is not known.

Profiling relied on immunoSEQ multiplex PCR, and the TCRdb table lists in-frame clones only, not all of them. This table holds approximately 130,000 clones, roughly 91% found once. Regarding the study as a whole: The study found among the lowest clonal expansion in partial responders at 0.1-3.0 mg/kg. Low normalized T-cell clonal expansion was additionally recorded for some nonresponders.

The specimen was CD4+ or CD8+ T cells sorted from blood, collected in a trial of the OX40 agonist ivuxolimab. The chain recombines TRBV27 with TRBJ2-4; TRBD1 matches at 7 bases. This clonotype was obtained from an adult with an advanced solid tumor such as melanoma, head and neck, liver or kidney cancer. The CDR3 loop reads CASSSPLRTGKNIQYF. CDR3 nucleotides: TGTGCCAGCAGTTCCCCCCTCCGGACAGGAAAAAACATTCAGTACTTC.